Described below is a single T cell receptor (beta chain) sequence and its context. Clones were read by immunoSEQ multiplex PCR, and TCRdb kept only the in-frame ones, dropping some. Among fewer than 1.8 million clones listed, just under 99% were seen once. The sample originates from a study of shared clonotypes between healthy human individuals. The germline CDR1 and CDR2 sequences are KGHSH and LQKENI. CDR3 size: 13 residues. V was cut by 8 bases and J by 2 bases, with 12 bases left in between. This rearrangement joins TRBV18 to TRBJ2-5; TRBD2 is a possible D gene (6 bases). Sequencing input: naive CD4+ T cells sorted from blood. Documented subset: CD45RA+ positively selected. The TCR comes from a man between 25 and 39 years old in good health. This CDR3 is CASGGTAQETQYF. The CDR3 DNA sequence: TGTGCCAGCGGGGGGACGGCTCAAGAGACCCAGTACTTC. The variable domain in full, completed from reference TRBV18 and TRBJ2-5, reads NAGVMQNPRHLVRRRGQEARLRCSPMKGHSHVYWYRQLPEEGLKFMVYLQKENIIDESGMPKERFSAEFPKEGPSILRIQQVVRGDSAAYFCASGGTAQETQYFGPGTRLLVL.